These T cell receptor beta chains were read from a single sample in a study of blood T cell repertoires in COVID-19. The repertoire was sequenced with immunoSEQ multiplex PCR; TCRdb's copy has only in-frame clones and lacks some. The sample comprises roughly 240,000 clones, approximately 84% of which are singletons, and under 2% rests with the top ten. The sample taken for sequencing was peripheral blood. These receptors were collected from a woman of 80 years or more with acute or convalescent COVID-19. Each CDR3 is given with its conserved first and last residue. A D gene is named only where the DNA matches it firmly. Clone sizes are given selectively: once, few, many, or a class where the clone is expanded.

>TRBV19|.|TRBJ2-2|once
TGTGCCAGTAGTACTTCAGGGGACGGGGAGCTGTTTTTT
CASSTSGDGELFF
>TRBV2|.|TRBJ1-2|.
TGTGCCAGCAAAATAGTAAACTATGGCTACACCTTC
CASKIVNYGYTF
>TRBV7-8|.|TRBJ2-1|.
TGTGCCAGCAGCTTAGTGGCTAGCGCCTTTGAGCAGTTCTTC
CASSLVASAFEQFF
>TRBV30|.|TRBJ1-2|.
TGTGCCTGGACCCGTTCGGGGGGACTCCACATATTTAACTATGGCTACACCTTC
CAWTRSGGLHIFNYGYTF
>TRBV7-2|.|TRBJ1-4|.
TGTGCCAGCAGCGGAGCGGACAGACGGCTGTTTTTT
CASSGADRRLFF
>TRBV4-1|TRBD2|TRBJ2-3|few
TGCGCCAGCAGCCTGCGGGGGGCTGACACAGATACGCAGTATTTT
CASSLRGADTDTQYF
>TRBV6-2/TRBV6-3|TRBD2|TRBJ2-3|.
TGTGCCAGCAGTCATATCGGTCGGGGGACTAGCGGTTACACAGATACGCAGTATTTT
CASSHIGRGTSGYTDTQYF
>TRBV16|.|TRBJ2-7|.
TGTGCCAGCAGCCAGTCACTCGTGGGGGGTTACGAGCAGTACTTC
CASSQSLVGGYEQYF
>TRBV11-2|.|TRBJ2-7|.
TGTGCCAGCAGCTTAGGGAGACAGCGTGACTACGAGCAGTACTTC
CASSLGRQRDYEQYF
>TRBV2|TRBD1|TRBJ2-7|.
TGTGCCAGCAGTTGGCAAGACAGGGGGCTGTACGAGCAGTACTTC
CASSWQDRGLYEQYF
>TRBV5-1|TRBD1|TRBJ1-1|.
TGCGCCAGCAGCTTGGCGAGACAGGGGTTTAGGACTGAAGCTTTCTTT
CASSLARQGFRTEAFF
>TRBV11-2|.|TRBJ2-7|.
TGTGCCAGCAGCCCGTTCAGGGGTGAGTACGAGCAGTACTTC
CASSPFRGEYEQYF
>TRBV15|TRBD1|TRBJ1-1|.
TGTGCCACCAGCGCCCGGGACAGGGGACCTGAAGCTTTCTTT
CATSARDRGPEAFF
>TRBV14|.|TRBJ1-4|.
TGTGCCAGCAGCCAAGAACAGGCGGTTCCTGGAAAACTGTTTTTT
CASSQEQAVPGKLFF
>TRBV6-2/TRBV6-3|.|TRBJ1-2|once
TGTGCCAGCAGTTACCTAGAGGCAGATCGCTATGACTATGGCTACACCTTC
CASSYLEADRYDYGYTF
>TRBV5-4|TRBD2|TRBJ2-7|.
TGTGCCAGCAGCAAAACTAGCGGGAGTGGAGAGCAGTACTTC
CASSKTSGSGEQYF
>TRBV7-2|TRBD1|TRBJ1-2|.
TGTGCCAGCAGCTTTACAGGGGGAGAGTATGGCTACACCTTC
CASSFTGGEYGYTF
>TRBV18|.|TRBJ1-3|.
TGTGCCAGCTCCCTCGATTGGACTGACGGAGGCACCATATATTTT
CASSLDWTDGGTIYF
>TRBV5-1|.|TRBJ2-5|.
TGCGCCAGCAGCTTGCCAGGGGAAGAGACCCAGTACTTC
CASSLPGEETQYF
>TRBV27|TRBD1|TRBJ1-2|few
TGTGCCAGCAGTCCTATTTCCCAGGGGGTTGGCTACACCTTC
CASSPISQGVGYTF
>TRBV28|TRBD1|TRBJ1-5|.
TGTGCCAGCATTCCTTCCGGACAGGGGGAAACGGATTTT
CASIPSGQGETDF
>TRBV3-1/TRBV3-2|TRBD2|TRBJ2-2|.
TGTGCCAGCAGCCAAGGACTAGCGGGAGGGCCGAACACCGGGGAGCTGTTTTTT
CASSQGLAGGPNTGELFF
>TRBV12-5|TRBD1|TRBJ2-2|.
TGTGCTAGTGCCCGGGACAGGGGAATTGCCGGGGAGCTGTTTTTT
CASARDRGIAGELFF
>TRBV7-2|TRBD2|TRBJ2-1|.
TGTGCCAGCAGCTGGGGGCGGGGGGGCGAATACAATGAGCAGTTCTTC
CASSWGRGGEYNEQFF
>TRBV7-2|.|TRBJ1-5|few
TGTGCCAGCAGCTTACGAGCCAATCAGCCCCAGCATTTT
CASSLRANQPQHF
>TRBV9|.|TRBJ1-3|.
TGTGCCAGCAGCGTGCAGGGCAATGGAAACACCATATATTTT
CASSVQGNGNTIYF
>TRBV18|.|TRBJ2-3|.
TGTGCCAGCTCACCAAAGTCTAGCATCACAGATACGCAGTATTTT
CASSPKSSITDTQYF
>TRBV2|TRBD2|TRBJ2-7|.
TGTGCCAGCAGGCTGACTAGCGGGGGTCTCGAGCAGTACTTC
CASRLTSGGLEQYF
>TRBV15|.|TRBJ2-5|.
TGTGCCACCAGCAGGGGGGGTTCACCGGAGACCCAGTACTTC
CATSRGGSPETQYF
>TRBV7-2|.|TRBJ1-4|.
TGTGCCAGCAGCCCAAGGGGGACAACAACTAATGAAAAACTGTTTTTT
CASSPRGTTTNEKLFF
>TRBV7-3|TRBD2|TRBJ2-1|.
TGTGCCAGCAGCTTAAGGGGGACTAGTTTCGATGAGCAGTTCTTC
CASSLRGTSFDEQFF
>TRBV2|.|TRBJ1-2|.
TGTGCCAGCAGTGTTACAGACTATGGCTACACCTTC
CASSVTDYGYTF
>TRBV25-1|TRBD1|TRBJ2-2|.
TGTGCCAGTAAAGGGGGGACAGGGAACACCGGGGAGCTGTTTTTT
CASKGGTGNTGELFF
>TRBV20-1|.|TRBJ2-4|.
TGCAGTGCTAGTTTGCCGGGGAACATTCAGTACTTC
CSASLPGNIQYF
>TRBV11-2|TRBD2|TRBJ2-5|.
TGTGCCAGCAGCTTAGATTATCGACTAGCGGGAGCTCAAGAGACCCAGTACTTC
CASSLDYRLAGAQETQYF
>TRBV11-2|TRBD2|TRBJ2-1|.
TGTGCCAGCAGCCGGCGAGGTGGTAGCGGGGAAGTCAATGAGCAGTTCTTC
CASSRRGGSGEVNEQFF
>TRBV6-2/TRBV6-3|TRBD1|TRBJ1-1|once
TGTGCCAGCAGTTTCGGGACAGGGCGAATGAACACTGAAGCTTTCTTT
CASSFGTGRMNTEAFF
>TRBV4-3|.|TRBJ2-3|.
TGCGCCAGCAGCCCGGTGGGCCAAAGTAGCACAGATACGCAGTATTTT
CASSPVGQSSTDTQYF
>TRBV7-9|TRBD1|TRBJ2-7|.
TGTGCCAGCAGCCTTGACAGGGGGCTCGAGCAGTACTTC
CASSLDRGLEQYF
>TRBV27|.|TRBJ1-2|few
TGTGCCAGCAGTATGGGGACACGCTATGGCTACACCTTC
CASSMGTRYGYTF
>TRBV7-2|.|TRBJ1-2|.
TGTGCCAGCAGCTTAGGATCGGCCAGGTATGGCTACACCTTC
CASSLGSARYGYTF
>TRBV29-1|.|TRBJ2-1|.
TGCAGCGTTGAACCGACAGCCTCCTACAATGAGCAGTTCTTC
CSVEPTASYNEQFF
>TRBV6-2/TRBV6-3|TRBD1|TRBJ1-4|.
TGTGCCAGCAGTAACCGGGACAGGAACGCTAATGAAAAACTGTTTTTT
CASSNRDRNANEKLFF
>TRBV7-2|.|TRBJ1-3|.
TGTGCCAGCAGCCGGAGTCGGGGGGCTGGAAACACCATATATTTT
CASSRSRGAGNTIYF
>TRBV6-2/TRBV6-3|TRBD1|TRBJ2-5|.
TGTGCCAGCAGTTCCCTGACAGGGGCGGAAGAGACCCAGTACTTC
CASSSLTGAEETQYF
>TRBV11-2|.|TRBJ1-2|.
TGTGCCAGCAGCTTAGATCAGCGGGGCTACACCTTC
CASSLDQRGYTF
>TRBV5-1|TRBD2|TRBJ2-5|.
TGCGCCAGCAGCCTGTCTAGCGGGAATGGGGAGACCCAGTACTTC
CASSLSSGNGETQYF
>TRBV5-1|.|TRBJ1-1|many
TGCGCCAGCAGCTTTCGTACCTCCGGGACAATCACTGAAGCTTTCTTT
CASSFRTSGTITEAFF
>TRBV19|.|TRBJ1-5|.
TGTGCCAGTAGTATCGCCGGGGGGCCCAATCAGCCCCAGCATTTT
CASSIAGGPNQPQHF
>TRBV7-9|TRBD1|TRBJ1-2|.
TGTGCCAGCAGCTTCCAGAGACAGGGGAACTATGGCTACACCTTC
CASSFQRQGNYGYTF
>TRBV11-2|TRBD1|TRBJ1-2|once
TGTGCCAGCAGCTTGACAGGGGAATATGGCTACACCTTC
CASSLTGEYGYTF
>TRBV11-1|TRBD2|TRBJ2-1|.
TGTGCCAGCAGCTTAGGGACTAGACTCAATGAGCAGTTCTTC
CASSLGTRLNEQFF
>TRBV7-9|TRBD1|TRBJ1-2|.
TGTGCCAGCACCTCTCGGGTGGGGACAGGGGGTCCGGAAGGCTACACCTTC
CASTSRVGTGGPEGYTF
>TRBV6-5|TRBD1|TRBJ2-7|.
TGTGCCAGCAGTTACGCGACAGGGGGCAGCTCCTACGAGCAGTACTTC
CASSYATGGSSYEQYF
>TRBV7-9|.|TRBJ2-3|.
TGTGCCAGCAGCTTATCTTCGCAGGTAACAGATACGCAGTATTTT
CASSLSSQVTDTQYF
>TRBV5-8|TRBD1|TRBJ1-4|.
TGTGCCAGCAGCTCGCCGGGACAGGGAGATTTTCGGGAAAAACTGTTTTTT
CASSSPGQGDFREKLFF